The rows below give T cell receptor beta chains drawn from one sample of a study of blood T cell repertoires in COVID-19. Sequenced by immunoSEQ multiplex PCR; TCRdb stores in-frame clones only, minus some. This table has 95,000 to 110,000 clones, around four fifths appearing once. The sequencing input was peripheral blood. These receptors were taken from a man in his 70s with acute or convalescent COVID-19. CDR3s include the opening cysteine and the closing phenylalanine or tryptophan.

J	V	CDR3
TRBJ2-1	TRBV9	CASSGDRAPSYNEQFF
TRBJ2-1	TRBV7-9	CASSYVLRDSNNEQFF
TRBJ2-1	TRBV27	CASSSRTGPSSYNEQFF
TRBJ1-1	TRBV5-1	CASSLSRDRGTEAFF
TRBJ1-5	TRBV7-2	CASSLVPGNDQPQHF
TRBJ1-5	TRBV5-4	CASSSGGQGNQPQHF
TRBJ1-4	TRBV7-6	CASSQAGGLEKLFF
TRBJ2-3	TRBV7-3	CASSSGGAPGTDTQYF
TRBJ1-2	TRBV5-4	CASSLETSYGYTF
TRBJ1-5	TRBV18	CASSPSGQSDQHF
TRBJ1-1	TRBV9	CASSAPPSEGANTEAFF
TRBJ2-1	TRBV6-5	CASSYGRGREQFF
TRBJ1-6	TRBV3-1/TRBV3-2	CASSHRGRGDNSPLHF
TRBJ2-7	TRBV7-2	CASSFGQGVHEQYF